The 5 T cell receptor beta chains below were found in one sample sequenced in a study of blood T cell repertoires in COVID-19. Assay: immunoSEQ multiplex PCR; the TCRdb copy retains only in-frame clones and omits some. The repertoire holds around 37,000 clones, with 80% to 85% as singletons. Sequenced sample: peripheral blood. These receptors originate from a man aged 60 to 69 with COVID-19, enrolled during active disease.

The chain combines TRBV30 with TRBJ1-6; D unclear. The V gene's germline CDR1 is GTSNPN and CDR2 SVGIG (reference sequence). Trimming took 0 bases from V and 17 from J, leaving 11 bases between them. The CDR3 has 11 amino acids. CDR3 DNA: TGTGCCTGGAGTGTACTAACCGGGATCCACTTT. Protein sequence: CAWSVLTGIHF.

The genes are TRBV2 and TRBJ1-2, with unresolved D. The V gene's germline CDR1 is SNHLY and CDR2 FYNNEI. V shed 0 bases and J shed 6 bases, with 14 bases lying between them. The CDR3 contains 15 residues. CDR3 loop: CASSEAAGGVDGYTF. The CDR3 DNA is TGTGCCAGCAGTGAAGCGGCAGGCGGGGTGGATGGCTACACCTTC.

The chain employs TRBV4-3 and TRBJ1-3; D perhaps matches TRBD1 (6 bases). The CDR3 sequence is 15 residues long. Deletions cut 1 base from V and 0 bases from J, with 7 bases between. Looked up from germline, CDR1 is LGHNA and CDR2 is YSLEER. Here the CDR3 reads CASSQGTDSGNTIYF. CDR3 coding DNA: TGCGCCAGCAGCCAAGGGACAGACTCTGGAAACACCATATATTTT.

The V and J genes are TRBV6-5 and TRBJ1-1, with D possibly matching TRBD1 (6 bases). V lost 5 bases and J lost 3, with 13 bases in between. CDR1 is MNHEY, CDR2 SVGAGI, per germline. The length of the CDR3 is 14 residues. CDR3 bases: TGTGCCAGCAGTCAACAGGGCGCGGACACTGAAGCTTTCTTT. Protein product: CASSQQGADTEAFF.

The genes are TRBV6-5 and TRBJ2-2; a weak D match, TRBD2 (6 bases). This CDR3 has 15 residues. The germline V and J ends were trimmed by 6 bases and 0 bases, with 11 bases remaining between them. CDR1 and CDR2 from the germline V gene are MNHEY and SVGAGI. The DNA of the CDR3 is TGTGCCAGCAGAGGGACTCAAACGAACACCGGGGAGCTGTTTTTT. This gives the protein CASRGTQTNTGELFF.